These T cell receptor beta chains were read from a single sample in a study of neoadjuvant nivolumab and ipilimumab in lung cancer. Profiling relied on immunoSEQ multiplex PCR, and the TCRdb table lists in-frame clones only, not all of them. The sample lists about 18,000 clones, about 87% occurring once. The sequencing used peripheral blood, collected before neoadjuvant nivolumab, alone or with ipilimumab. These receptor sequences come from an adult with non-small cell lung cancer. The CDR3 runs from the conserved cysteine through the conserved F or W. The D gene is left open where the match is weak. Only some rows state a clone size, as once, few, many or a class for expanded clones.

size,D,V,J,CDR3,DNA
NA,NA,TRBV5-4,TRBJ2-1,CASSSLANEQFF,TGTGCCAGCAGCTCCTTAGCCAATGAGCAGTTCTTC
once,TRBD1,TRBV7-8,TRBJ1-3,CASSPRDRRSGNTIYF,TGTGCCAGCAGCCCCCGGGACAGGAGGTCTGGAAACACCATATATTTT
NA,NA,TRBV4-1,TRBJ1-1,CASSPREVANTEAFF,TGCGCCAGCAGCCCAAGGGAGGTGGCGAACACTGAAGCTTTCTTT
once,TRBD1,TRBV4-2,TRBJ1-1,CASSQDQAGGITEAFF,TGTGCCAGCAGCCAAGATCAGGCAGGGGGCATCACTGAAGCTTTCTTT
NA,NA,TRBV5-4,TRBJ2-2,CASSDPGGGSPNTGELFF,TGTGCCAGCAGCGACCCCGGGGGCGGCAGTCCGAACACCGGGGAGCTGTTTTTT
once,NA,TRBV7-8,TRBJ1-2,CASTLGSGYTF,TGTGCCAGCACCTTAGGGAGTGGCTACACCTTC
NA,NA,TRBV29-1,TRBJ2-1,CSVRGESSYNEQFF,TGCAGCGTGAGGGGTGAGAGCTCCTACAATGAGCAGTTCTTC
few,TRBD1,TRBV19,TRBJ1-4,CASNLGQGGEKLFF,TGTGCCAGTAATCTGGGACAGGGTGGCGAAAAACTGTTTTTT
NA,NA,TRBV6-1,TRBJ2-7,CASSPQGGGPYEQYF,TGTGCCAGCAGCCCCCAGGGGGGAGGCCCCTACGAGCAGTACTTC
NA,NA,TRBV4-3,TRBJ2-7,CASSPSLSGAAYEQYF,TGCGCCAGCAGCCCTAGCCTCAGCGGAGCCGCCTACGAGCAGTACTTC
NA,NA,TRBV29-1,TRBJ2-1,CSVLGPGAGDEQFF,TGCAGCGTGCTGGGACCGGGAGCTGGGGATGAGCAGTTCTTC
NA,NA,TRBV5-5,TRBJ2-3,CASSQPPDTQYF,TGTGCCAGCAGCCAGCCCCCAGATACGCAGTATTTT
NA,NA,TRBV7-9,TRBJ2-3,CASSSGALTDTQYF,TGTGCCAGCAGTAGCGGCGCCCTCACAGATACGCAGTATTTT
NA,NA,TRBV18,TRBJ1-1,CASSPLENTEAFF,TGTGCCAGCTCACCATTGGAGAACACTGAAGCTTTCTTT
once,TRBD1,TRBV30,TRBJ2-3,CAWDTGQGQTDTQYF,TGTGCCTGGGACACTGGACAGGGGCAGACAGATACGCAGTATTTT
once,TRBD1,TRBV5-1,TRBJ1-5,CASSLEGQENQPQHF,TGCGCCAGCAGCTTGGAGGGACAGGAAAATCAGCCCCAGCATTTT
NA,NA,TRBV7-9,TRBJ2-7,CASSLSSNSYEQYF,TGTGCCAGCAGCTTATCTTCCAACTCCTACGAGCAGTACTTC
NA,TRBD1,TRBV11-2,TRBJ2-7,CASSFWTGHSYEQYF,TGTGCCAGCAGCTTCTGGACAGGCCACTCCTACGAGCAGTACTTC
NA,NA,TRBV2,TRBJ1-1,CASSVGTEAFF,TGTGCCAGCAGTGTGGGGACTGAAGCTTTCTTT
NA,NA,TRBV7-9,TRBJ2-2,CASSSRPGSNTGELFF,TGTGCCAGCAGCTCACGGCCGGGATCAAACACCGGGGAGCTGTTTTTT
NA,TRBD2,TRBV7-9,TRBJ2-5,CASSELAGRETQYF,TGTGCCAGCAGTGAACTAGCGGGACGGGAGACCCAGTACTTC
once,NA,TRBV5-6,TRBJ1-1,CASSLVRTEAFF,TGTGCCAGCAGCTTGGTGAGGACTGAAGCTTTCTTT
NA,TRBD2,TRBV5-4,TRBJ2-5,CASSFGGRAQETQYF,TGTGCCAGCAGCTTCGGCGGGAGGGCCCAAGAGACCCAGTACTTC